The 13 T cell receptor beta chains reported below all come from one sample, sequenced in a study of control samples from healthy donors and cancer patients. The data were produced by immunoSEQ multiplex PCR, yet TCRdb's version contains in-frame clones alone and is incomplete. The data show about 75,000 clones, with around four fifths seen just once and approximately 16% held by the top ten. Input material: blood. The receptors derive from a man aged 50-59 years in good health.

The chain is built from TRBV7-2 and TRBJ1-1; 10 bases are a match to TRBD1. The V segment lost 4 bases and the J segment 0 bases; nucleotides outside the gene matches: 5. Germline V gene sequence: CDR1 SGHTA, CDR2 FQGNSA. The CDR3 length is 16 residues. CDR3 DNA: TGTGCCAGCAGCTCTAGGGACAGGGGTCTGAACACTGAAGCTTTCTTT. It is translated as CASSSRDRGLNTEAFF.

This sequence joins TRBV4-3 and TRBJ2-1; tentative D call: TRBD1 (6 bases). V gave up 4 bases and J gave up 5 bases, with 12 bases separating them. The CDR3 totals 14 residues. Germline CDR1 is LGHNA and CDR2 is YSLEER. CDR3 DNA sequence: TGCGCCAGCAGCCGCTTGACAGGTGACAATGAGCAGTTCTTC. It is translated as CASSRLTGDNEQFF.

The chain joins TRBV7-9 to TRBJ2-5; TRBD2 matches 8 bases. There are 14 residues in the CDR3. Trimming took 0 bases from V and 5 from J; bases not matched to a gene: 2. CDR1 is SEHNR and CDR2 is FQNEAQ in the germline V gene (reference sequence). DNA of the CDR3: TGTGCCAGCAGCTTAGCGGGACTAGGGGAGACCCAGTACTTC. Translating gives CASSLAGLGETQYF.

The V gene is TRBV6-2 or TRBV6-3, the J gene TRBJ2-5; TRBD2 agrees at 11 bases. V was pared by 2 bases and J by 4 bases, with 12 bases of the junction left unmatched. The germline gives CDR1 MNHEY, CDR2 SVGEGT. The CDR3 contains 18 residues. CDR3 bases: TGTGCCAGCAGTTACGAGGGACTAGCGGATCCCAGTGTAGAGACCCAGTACTTC. Its translation: CASSYEGLADPSVETQYF.

The V call is TRBV7-2, the J call TRBJ1-5; 10 nucleotides match TRBD1. Germline-derived CDR1 and CDR2 are SGHTA and FQGNSA. Trimming at V came to 3 bases and at J to 2 bases, leaving 7 bases not matched to a gene. The CDR3 sequence is 17 residues long. The CDR3 nucleotides are TGTGCCAGCAGCTTCTGGACAGGGGGATTTGGCAATCAGCCCCAGCATTTT. Translation: CASSFWTGGFGNQPQHF. The full variable domain, with the rest looked up from reference TRBV7-2 and TRBJ1-5, is GAGVSQSPSNKVTEKGKDVELRCDPISGHTALYWYRQSLGQGLEFLIYFQGNSAPDKSGLPSDRFSAERTGGSVSTLTIQRTQQEDSAVYLCASSFWTGGFGNQPQHFGDGTRLSIL.

This chain uses TRBV4-2 with TRBJ2-5; 10 bases are a match to TRBD2. Germline values: CDR1 LGHNA, CDR2 YNFKEQ. Germline trimming cut 1 base from V and 2 bases from J; bases unmatched to any gene: 7. The CDR3 covers 17 residues. The CDR3 loop reads CASSQGSRAGGQETQYF. The CDR3 DNA reads TGTGCCAGCAGCCAAGGAAGTCGAGCGGGAGGGCAAGAGACCCAGTACTTC.

As to this clone: In the same sample, other DNA sequences code for this CDR3. The chain uses TRBV4-2 and TRBJ1-1; the D is unclear. The germline CDR1 and CDR2 sequences are LGHNA and YNFKEQ. V lost 1 base, J lost 2 bases, and 5 bases lay in between. This CDR3 has 13 residues. The CDR3 region is CASSQGGNTEAFF. The CDR3 nucleotides read TGTGCCAGCAGCCAAGGGGGTAACACTGAAGCTTTCTTT.

The CDR3 reads CASSYSFQPTYEQYF. CDR3 bases: TGTGCCAGCAGTTACTCGTTCCAGCCTACCTACGAGCAGTACTTC. The rearrangement uses TRBV6-6 and TRBJ2-7; the D is unclear. Germline V gene lookup returns CDR1 MNHNY and CDR2 SVGAGI (reference sequence). The CDR3 consists of 15 residues. V was shortened by 0 bases and J by 2 bases, with 11 bases between the two germline ends.

This clone was detected only once. CDR3 loop: CASSLNLIYEQYF. The CDR3 region has the DNA TGTGCCAGCAGTTTAAACCTTATCTACGAGCAGTACTTC. V is TRBV12-3 or TRBV12-4 and J is TRBJ2-7; D is undetermined. V dropped 2 bases and J dropped 3 bases, with 8 bases sitting between them. The CDR3 extends over 13 amino acids.

There are a few counts of this clone. The chain has TRBV14 and TRBJ2-7; 9 bases are shared with TRBD1. The junction had 1 base not matched to a gene; V was cut back by 5 bases and J by 2 bases. This CDR3 spans 13 amino acids. Germline loops: CDR1 SGHDN, CDR2 FVKESK. The chain's CDR3 is CASSGDRAYEQYF. The CDR3 coding sequence is TGTGCCAGCAGCGGGGACAGGGCCTACGAGCAGTACTTC.

This chain links TRBV18 with TRBJ2-7; possibly TRBD1 or TRBD2 for D (6 bases each). V shed 3 bases and J shed 0 bases, with 12 bases lying between them. CDR1 KGHSH and CDR2 LQKENI come from the germline V gene. The CDR3 contains 15 residues. The CDR3 nucleotides read TGTGCCAGCTCACCGAACAGGGAGGTCTCCTACGAGCAGTACTTC. Its translation: CASSPNREVSYEQYF.

This chain uses TRBV7-3 with TRBJ1-6, with a tentative D call TRBD1 (6 bases). Trimming cost V 2 bases and J 6 bases, with 14 bases left between them. CDR3 length: 16 residues. The germline V gene encodes CDR1 SGHTA and CDR2 FQGTGA. This CDR3 reads CASSLVGRGGNSPLHF. The CDR3 DNA sequence: TGTGCCAGCAGCTTAGTAGGCAGGGGAGGTAATTCACCCCTCCACTTT. Using reference TRBV7-3 and TRBJ1-6 for the parts outside the CDR3, the full variable domain is GAGVSQTPSNKVTEKGKYVELRCDPISGHTALYWYRQSLGQGPEFLIYFQGTGAADDSGLPNDRFFAVRPEGSVSTLKIQRTERGDSAVYLCASSLVGRGGNSPLHFGNGTRLTVT.

The chain links TRBV19 to TRBJ1-2, with 7 bases aligning to TRBD1. The CDR3 spans 13 residues. Germline lookup yields CDR1 LNHDA and CDR2 SQIVND (reference sequence). V was pared by 9 bases and J by 2 bases, with 6 bases of the junction left unmatched. CDR3 protein: CASVLGQNYGYTF. The CDR3, as DNA: TGTGCCAGCGTATTGGGACAGAACTATGGCTACACCTTC.